One and the same sample provided the 30 T cell receptor beta chains below, sequenced in a study of tumor and adjacent non-tumor tissue in lung cancer. No cell sorting was done before RNA was extracted from the tissue. Distant lung tissue was collected more than 3 cm away from the tumor edge. A modified ARM-PCR protocol with three rounds of nested PCR amplified TCRbeta. MiXCR was run by TCRdb on the multiplex PCR reads, yielding one entry per CDR3 protein. The profile covers 90,000 to 100,000 distinct CDR3 sequences, with 80% appearing a single time and 30% taken by the ten largest. Sequencing was carried out using distant non-tumor lung tissue. All receptors come from a man in his 60s with small cell lung cancer.

Notes on this clonotype: A much larger clonotype is one base distant, so this may be a read error. The chain recombines TRBV7-9 with TRBJ1-5; D gene uncertain. From germline, CDR1 is SEHNR and CDR2 FQNEAQ (reference sequence). The CDR3 consists of 13 residues. CDR3 sequence (DNA): TGTGCCAGCGGCTTAGAACGGAATCGGCCCCAGCATTTT. It codes for CASGLERNRPQHF.

About this clonotype: This may arise from a read error, as a much more abundant clone is one base away. Because the CDR3 is missing its conserved closing phenylalanine or tryptophan, this is likely a read error. This chain joins TRBV5-1 and TRBJ1-4; TRBD1 aligns across 9 bases. CDR3 size: 14 residues. V lost 4 bases and J lost 10; bases outside the gene matches: 8. CDR1 and CDR2 (germline): SGHRS, YFSETQ. CDR3 region: CASSQGQGYGKLFL. The CDR3 DNA reads as TGCGCCAGCAGCCAAGGACAGGGGTACGGAAAACTGTTTCTT.

As to this clonotype: The germline gene is not matched at one end of the junction; a read error may be the cause. J is TRBJ2-5 and V is TRBV29-1; maybe TRBD1 (6 bases). This CDR3 has 13 residues. CDR1 is SQVTM and CDR2 is ANQGSEA in the germline V gene. The CDR3 is CSVPGQSGETQYF. Written as DNA, the CDR3 is TGCAGCGTCCCAGGACAGAGTGGAGAGACACAGTACTTC.

On this clonotype: This could be a read error, since a much larger clone is one nucleotide away. The V gene is TRBV7-8, the J gene TRBJ2-1; 9 positions agree with TRBD2. V gave up 6 bases and J gave up 6 bases; unmatched junction bases: 18. CDR1 is SGHVS, CDR2 FQNEAQ, per germline. This CDR3 spans 18 amino acids. CDR3 protein: CASSSYSIAGEALNEQFF. Here the CDR3 DNA reads TGTGCCAGCAGTTCTTATTCAATAGCGGGAGAGGCTCTCAATGAGCAGTTCTTC.

This clonotype has at least ten counts. This chain connects TRBV29-1 to TRBJ2-5, with D perhaps being TRBD1 or TRBD2 (7 bases each). This CDR3 has 13 residues. Germline V gene data show CDR1 as SQVTM and CDR2 as ANQGSEA. The CDR3 protein is CVVGRGLSETQYF. The CDR3 DNA is TGCGTCGTAGGGAGGGGGCTATCAGAGACCCAGTACTTC. The full variable domain, rest sourced from reference TRBV29-1 and TRBJ2-5, is SAVISQKPSRDICQRGTSLTIQCQVDSQVTMMFWYRQQPGQSLTLIATANQGSEATYESGFVIDKFPISRPNLTFSTLTVSNMSPEDSSIYLCVVGRGLSETQYFGPGTRLLVL.

This clonotype was detected only once. The germline gene is not matched at one end of the junction; a read error may be the cause. The gene calls are TRBV11-1 and TRBJ2-1; D is unresolved. From germline, CDR1 is SGHAT and CDR2 FQDESV (reference sequence). CDR3 length: 15 amino acids. The CDR3 DNA reads TGTGCCAGCGGCTCTCAAGACAAGACCTGCAATGAACAGTTCTTC. This sequence encodes CASGSQDKTCNEQFF.

For this clonotype: The junction shows a germline mismatch at one end, possibly a read error. The J gene is TRBJ2-1, the V gene TRBV11-2; tentative D call: TRBD2 (5 bases). The germline gives CDR1 SGHAT, CDR2 FQNNGV. CDR3 length: 18 residues. CDR3 nucleotides: TGTGCCAGCAACTTAGGAGTAGCTGGAGGCTACTACTACCATGAGCAGTTCTTC. Its protein is CASNLGVAGGYYYHEQFF.

This clonotype has only a few counts. The junction does not match germline at one end; this may be a read error. The chain has TRBV29-1 and TRBJ1-2; TRBD1 agrees at 7 bases. Germline V CDR1 and CDR2: SQVTM, ANQGSEA. The CDR3 has 12 residues. CDR3 sequence: CSVDGDSYGYTF. CDR3 nucleotide sequence: TGTAGCGTCGATGGGGACAGCTATGGCTACACCTTC.

As for this clonotype: This clone may be a read error of a much larger clone one base away. The chain joins TRBV24-1 to TRBJ2-7; D might be TRBD1 (5 bases). Looked up from germline, CDR1 is KGHDR and CDR2 is SFDVKD. Trimming pared 3 bases from V and 7 bases from J, leaving 9 bases between. The CDR3 is made up of 12 amino acids. CDR3 sequence: CATSDRDSEQYF. The CDR3 nucleotides read TGTGCCACCAGTGATCGCGACAGTGAGCAGTACTTC.

With regard to this clonotype: The junction differs from germline at one of its ends, possibly a read error. The CDR3 nucleotides are TGCGCCTGCAGCCAAGATAATAGCGGCTACAATAAGCAGCTCTTC. Its translation: CACSQDNSGYNKQLF. The chain uses TRBV4-1 and TRBJ2-1; possibly TRBD2 for D (6 bases). This CDR3 spans 15 amino acids. CDR1 is MGHRA and CDR2 is YSYEKL in the germline V gene.

Note on this clonotype: One end of the junction does not line up with germline, which may come from a read error. CDR3 bases: TGTGCCAGCAGCCTTAGGGCGGATAGTTCCTACAACGAGCGGTTCTTC. Encoded protein: CASSLRADSSYNERFF. The chain couples TRBV11-2 to TRBJ2-1, with D unclear. From germline, CDR1 is SGHAT and CDR2 FQNNGV. The length of the CDR3 is 16 residues.

A note on this clonotype: A read error may be the cause here, since a much bigger clone is one base away. The chain carries TRBV5-1 and TRBJ2-2; possibly TRBD1 for D (6 bases). The CDR3 is 14 amino acids. Germline V lookup: CDR1 SGHRS, CDR2 YFSETQ. With 4 bases removed from V and 5 bases from J, the gap between germline ends came to 12 bases. CDR3 nucleotide sequence: TGCGCCAGCAGCCCGGGACATGCAACCGGGGAGCTGTTTTTT. Amino acid sequence: CASSPGHATGELFF.

The chain employs TRBV11-1 and TRBJ2-7; D is unclear. The CDR3 contains 11 residues. In germline, CDR1 is SGHAT, CDR2 FQDESV (reference sequence). Written as DNA, the CDR3 is TGTGACAACAGCCTAGGTGAGGAGCAGTACTTC. It is translated as CDNSLGEEQYF.

This chain links TRBV11-2 with TRBJ1-6; tentative D call: TRBD1 (5 bases). V was trimmed by 10 bases and J by 5 bases, leaving 15 bases between them. The CDR3 extends over 14 amino acids. CDR1 and CDR2 from the germline V gene are SGHAT and FQNNGV. CDR3 amino acids: CANNLTGDNSPLHF. The CDR3 DNA is TGTGCCAACAACTTAACAGGCGATAATTCACCCCTCCACTTT.

This clonotype was counted once. The missing conserved phenylalanine or tryptophan at the end of this CDR3 makes a read error likely. The DNA is omitted, as the CDR3 cannot be located on it reliably, and the CDR3 follows TCRdb's listing. V gene TRBV4-1 combines with J gene TRBJ1-5. The CDR3 adds up to 13 amino acids, both ends counted. Germline V CDR1 and CDR2: MGHRA, YSYEKL. The CDR3 sequence is CASSQGMSQLQHL.

Regarding this clonotype: An end of the junction does not agree with germline; a read error may underlie this. V and J are TRBV29-1 and TRBJ2-6; possibly TRBD1 for D (5 bases). Germline CDR1 is SQVTM and CDR2 is ANQGSEA. This CDR3 comprises 16 residues. This CDR3 is CSVTETWGSGAKVLTF. CDR3 nucleotides: TGCAGCGTTACCGAGACGTGGGGCTCTGGGGCCAAAGTCCTGACTTTC.

Note on this clonotype: Germline is not matched at one junction end, which may reflect a read error. The genes are TRBV6-5 and TRBJ2-4; a possible D gene is TRBD2 (6 bases). Germline CDR1 reads MNHEY; CDR2 reads SVGAGI. This CDR3 spans 15 amino acids. The CDR3 DNA follows: TGTGCCAGCAGTTACGGGGGGTCGGGGAAAATCATTCAGTACTTC. It is translated as CASSYGGSGKIIQYF.

As concerns this clonotype: One end of the junction fails to match germline, which may point to a read error. This rearrangement joins TRBV6-5 to TRBJ2-1, with a possible D match to TRBD1 (5 bases). The germline CDR1 and CDR2 sequences are MNHEY and SVGAGI. There are 13 residues in the CDR3. CDR3 in DNA: TGTGCCAGCAGTTATGGGGCTACCAATGGGCAGTTCTTC. Translation gives CASSYGATNGQFF.

With regard to this clonotype: The junction shows a germline mismatch at one end, possibly a read error. V and J are TRBV4-1 and TRBJ2-2; unclear D gene. This CDR3 is built from 14 residues. Germline assignment: CDR1 MGHRA and CDR2 YSYEKL. The CDR3 DNA is TGCGTCAGCAGTCAAGAACGGGACACCGGGGAGCTGTTTTTT. Its protein product is CVSSQERDTGELFF.

A note on this clonotype: A read error may account for a junction end that differs from germline. This rearrangement joins TRBV11-2 to TRBJ2-1; the match to TRBD2 covers 8 bases. Germline V lookup: CDR1 SGHAT, CDR2 FQNNGV. CDR3 length: 18 amino acids. CDR3 DNA sequence: TGTGCCAGCAGCTTAGGAATAGCGGGAAGCTACTACTACAATGAGCAGCTCTTC. Translation gives CASSLGIAGSYYYNEQLF.

About this clonotype: Mismatch with germline at one junction end may stem from a read error. The gene calls are TRBV5-1 and TRBJ1-1; 7 bases map to TRBD1. This CDR3 comprises 15 residues. CDR1 is SGHRS, CDR2 YFSETQ, per germline. CDR3 DNA: TGCTCCAGCAGCTTGGTACAGGGGATGAACACTGAGACTTTCTTT. The encoded protein is CSSSLVQGMNTETFF.

Points on this clonotype: Likely a read error: the CDR3 ends without its conserved phenylalanine or tryptophan. CDR3 in amino acids: CAISESSGLAGVGELFS. The CDR3 bases are TGTGCCATTAGTGAAAGCTCAGGACTAGCGGGAGTCGGGGAGCTGTTTTCT. This sequence joins TRBV10-3 and TRBJ2-2, with TRBD2 identical over 13 bases. Germline CDR1 ENHRY, CDR2 SYGVKD. This CDR3 comprises 17 residues.

Note on this clonotype: This may arise from a read error, as a much more abundant clone is one base away. This chain joins TRBV28 and TRBJ2-2; D is perhaps TRBD1 or TRBD2 (5 bases each). This CDR3 spans 16 amino acids. Germline V gives CDR1 MDHEN, CDR2 SYDVKM. The CDR3 protein is CGSSLRGVPNTGELFF. DNA for the CDR3: TGTGGCAGCAGTTTGAGGGGAGTCCCGAACACCGGGGAGCTGTTTTTT.

This clonotype was seen once. This may be a read error, as it is one base from a much larger clone. J is TRBJ2-1 and V is TRBV20-1, with TRBD1 as a possible D gene (6 bases). The CDR3 sequence is 13 residues long. CDR1 is DFQATT, CDR2 SNEGSKA, per germline (reference sequence). The CDR3 DNA reads TGCAGTGCTAGATTAACAGGGATGAATGATCAGTTCTTC. Protein: CSARLTGMNDQFF.

Many counts were recorded for this clonotype. This chain links TRBV4-1 with TRBJ1-1; TRBD1 aligns across 7 bases. Trimming took 4 bases from V and 4 from J; bases not matched to a gene: 6. Per germline, CDR1 MGHRA and CDR2 YSYEKL. The CDR3 extends over 14 amino acids. The CDR3 here is CASSLDRTATEAFF. In DNA form, the CDR3 reads TGCGCCAGCAGCCTGGACAGGACGGCCACTGAAGCTTTCTTT.

About this clonotype: The junction departs from germline at one end; a sequencing error may be responsible. This rearrangement joins TRBV11-2 to TRBJ1-1, with TRBD1 matching 7 bases. This CDR3 has 13 residues. Germline values: CDR1 SGHAT, CDR2 FQNNGV. Here the CDR3 DNA reads TGTGCCAGTAGCTCAGCGGGACAGCGGGAGGCTTTCTTT. Translating gives CASSSAGQREAFF.

A remark on this clonotype: A read error may be the cause here, since a much bigger clone is one base away. The chain employs TRBV5-1 and TRBJ1-2, with 9 nucleotides matching TRBD1. The CDR3 consists of 15 residues. The germline V gene has CDR1 SGHRS and CDR2 YFSETQ. CDR3 region: CVSSPTGGFSYGYTF. The CDR3 DNA reads TGCGTCAGCAGCCCTACAGGGGGCTTTAGCTATGGCTACACCTTC.

A word on this clonotype: A junction end diverges from the germline sequence, so it may reflect a read error. The chain is built from TRBV6-2 or TRBV6-3 and TRBJ2-5; D unresolved. The germline V gene encodes CDR1 MNHEY and CDR2 SVGEGT. The CDR3 is 14 amino acids. The CDR3 bases are TGTACCAGCAGTTACGCCGGAGACACAGAGACCCAATACTTC. As protein: CTSSYAGDTETQYF.

The V call is TRBV6-1, the J call TRBJ1-5; 7 nucleotides align to TRBD1. After removal of 7 bases from V and 4 bases from J, the junction contained 10 bases not matched to a gene. The CDR3 is 15 amino acids. Per the germline V gene, CDR1 is MNHNS and CDR2 is SASEGT. CDR3 region: CASMGTEMLNQPQHF. The CDR3 nucleotides are TGTGCCAGCATGGGGACAGAGATGTTGAATCAGCCCCAGCATTTT.

With regard to this clonotype: A much larger clone lies one base from this, so it may be a read error. The V and J genes are TRBV20-1 and TRBJ2-1; 8 bases are shared with TRBD2. The CDR3 is made up of 14 amino acids. CDR1 and CDR2 (germline): DFQATT, SNEGSKA (reference sequence). The CDR3 DNA is TGCAGTGCTGGAGAGACTAGCGATTGGGATGAGCAGTTCTTC. Residues: CSAGETSDWDEQFF.